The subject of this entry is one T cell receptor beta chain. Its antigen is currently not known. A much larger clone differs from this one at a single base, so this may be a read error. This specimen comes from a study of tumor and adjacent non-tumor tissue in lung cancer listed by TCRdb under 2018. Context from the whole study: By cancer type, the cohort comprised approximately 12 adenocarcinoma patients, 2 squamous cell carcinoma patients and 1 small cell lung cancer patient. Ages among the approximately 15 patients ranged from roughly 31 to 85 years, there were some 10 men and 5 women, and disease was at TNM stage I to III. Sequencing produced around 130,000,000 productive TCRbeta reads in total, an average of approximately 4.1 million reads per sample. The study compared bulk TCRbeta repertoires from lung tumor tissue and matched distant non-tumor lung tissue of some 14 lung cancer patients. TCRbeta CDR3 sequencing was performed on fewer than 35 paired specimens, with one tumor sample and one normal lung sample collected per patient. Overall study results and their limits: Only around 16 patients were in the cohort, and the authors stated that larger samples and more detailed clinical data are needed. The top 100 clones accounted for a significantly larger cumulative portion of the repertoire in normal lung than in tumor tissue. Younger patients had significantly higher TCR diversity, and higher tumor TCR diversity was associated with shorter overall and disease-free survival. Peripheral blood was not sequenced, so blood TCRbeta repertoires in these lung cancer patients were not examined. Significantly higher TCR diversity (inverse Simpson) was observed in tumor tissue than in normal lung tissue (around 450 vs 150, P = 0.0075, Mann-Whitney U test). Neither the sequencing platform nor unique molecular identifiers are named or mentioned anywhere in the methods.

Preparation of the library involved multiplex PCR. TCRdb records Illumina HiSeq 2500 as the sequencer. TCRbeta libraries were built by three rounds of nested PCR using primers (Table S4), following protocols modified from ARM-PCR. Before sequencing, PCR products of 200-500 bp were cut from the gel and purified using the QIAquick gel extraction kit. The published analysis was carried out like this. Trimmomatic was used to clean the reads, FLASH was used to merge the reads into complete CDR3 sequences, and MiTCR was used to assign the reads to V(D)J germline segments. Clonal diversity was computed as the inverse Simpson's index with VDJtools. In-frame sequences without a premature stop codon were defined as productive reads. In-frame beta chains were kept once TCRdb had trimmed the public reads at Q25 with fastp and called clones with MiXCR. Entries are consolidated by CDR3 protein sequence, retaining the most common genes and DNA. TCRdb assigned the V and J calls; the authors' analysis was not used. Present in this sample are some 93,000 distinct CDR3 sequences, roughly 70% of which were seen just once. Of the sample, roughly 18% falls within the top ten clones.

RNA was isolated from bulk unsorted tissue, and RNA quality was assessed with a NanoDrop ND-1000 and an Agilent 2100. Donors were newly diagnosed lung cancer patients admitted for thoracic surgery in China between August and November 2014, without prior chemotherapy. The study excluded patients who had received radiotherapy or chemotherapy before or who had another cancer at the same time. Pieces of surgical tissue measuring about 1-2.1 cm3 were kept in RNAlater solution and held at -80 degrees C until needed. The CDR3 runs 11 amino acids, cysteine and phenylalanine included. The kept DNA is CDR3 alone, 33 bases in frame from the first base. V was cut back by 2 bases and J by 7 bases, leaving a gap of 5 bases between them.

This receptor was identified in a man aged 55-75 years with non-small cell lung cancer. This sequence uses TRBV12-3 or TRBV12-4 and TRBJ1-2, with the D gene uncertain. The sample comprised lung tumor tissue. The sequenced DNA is TGTGCCAGCAGTTTAAGAGGTGGCTACACCTTC. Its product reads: CASSLRGGYTF.